Following are 24 T cell receptor beta chains from one sample sequenced in a study of T cell repertoires in cytomegalovirus infection. TCRdb redid the calling of the reads with MiXCR, one entry per CDR3 protein. The sample yields around 58,000 distinct CDR3 sequences, roughly a fifth seen once. No antigens are known for them. This specimen was CD8+ T cells from cultured PBMCs, taken from culture after CMV antigen stimulation. These receptors were obtained from a human donor in good health (CMV status not recorded). Some clones in this sample may be carry-over from other donors' samples.

The sample holds a few counts of this clonotype. This chain uses TRBV19 with TRBJ1-1; TRBD1 might be the D (5 bases). Per germline, CDR1 LNHDA and CDR2 SQIVND (reference sequence). Trimming took off 3 bases at V and 0 bases at J, with 11 bases between the two ends. The CDR3 length is 15 residues. The CDR3 nucleotides are TGTGCCAGTAGTATCGGGGGGTTAATGAACACTGAAGCTTTCTTT. The encoded protein is CASSIGGLMNTEAFF. Full variable domain (missing parts from reference TRBV19 and TRBJ1-1): DGGITQSPKYLFRKEGQNVTLSCEQNLNHDAMYWYRQDPGQGLRLIYYSQIVNDFQKGDIAEGYSVSREKKESFPLTVTSAQKNPTAFYLCASSIGGLMNTEAFFGQGTRLTVV.

This clonotype was seen a handful of times. This chain joins TRBV27 and TRBJ2-2; TRBD1 aligns across 7 bases. J was trimmed by 1 base and V by 4 bases; bases with no gene match: 3. CDR3 size: 15 residues. Germline V lookup: CDR1 MNHEY, CDR2 SMNVEV (reference sequence). CDR3: CASSSDRENTGELFF. In DNA, the CDR3 is TGTGCCAGCAGTTCAGACAGGGAGAACACCGGGGAGCTGTTTTTT.

This clonotype was observed a handful of times. This chain joins TRBV7-2 and TRBJ2-3; D may be TRBD2 (7 bases). This CDR3 has 15 residues. Looked up from germline, CDR1 is SGHTA and CDR2 is FQGNSA. V lost 7 bases, J lost 4 bases, and 18 bases lay in between. As DNA, the CDR3 is TGTGCCAGCACCGCGGGGGCCTCGCGCGCAGATACGCAGTATTTT. This sequence encodes CASTAGASRADTQYF.

This chain connects TRBV7-9 to TRBJ1-5; D unclear. The V gene lost 0 bases and the J gene lost 9 bases, with 6 bases spanning the gap. This CDR3 spans 12 amino acids. Germline CDR1 reads SEHNR; CDR2 reads FQNEAQ (reference sequence). The CDR3 bases are TGTGCCAGCAGCTTAGCGGAACGGCCCCAGCATTTT. Translating it yields CASSLAERPQHF.

This clonotype was seen a few times. J is TRBJ2-6 and V is TRBV13; TRBD1 aligns across 7 bases. Germline CDR1 is PRHDT and CDR2 is FYEKMQ (reference sequence). J lost 4 bases, V lost 5 bases, and 8 bases had no gene match. CDR3 length: 16 amino acids. CDR3 in DNA: TGTGCCAGCAGCCTGACAGGGTTGGCGGGGGCCAACGTCCTGACTTTC. Residues: CASSLTGLAGANVLTF.

The rearrangement uses TRBV7-2 and TRBJ2-1; 7 nucleotides agree with TRBD2. The trim removed 4 bases at V and 8 bases at J, leaving 14 bases unmatched. CDR3 length equals 16 residues. The germline gives CDR1 SGHTA, CDR2 FQGNSA. In DNA, the CDR3 is TGTGCCAGCAGCTCGGCCGTTTGGGGGGGTAACTATGAGCAGTTCTTC. Its protein product is CASSSAVWGGNYEQFF.

This chain joins TRBV15 and TRBJ2-7, with TRBD1 identical over 12 bases. The V gene's germline CDR1 is LNHNV and CDR2 YYDKDF (reference sequence). The junction had 13 bases not matched to a gene; V was cut back by 2 bases and J by 5 bases. The CDR3 contains 18 residues. As DNA, the CDR3 is TGTGCCACCAGCAGAAACCGGGACAGGGGGCTTTTCCCCCACGAGCAGTACTTC. Translation gives CATSRNRDRGLFPHEQYF.

This clonotype appeared a few times. This chain joins TRBV9 and TRBJ1-2; TRBD1 agrees at 7 bases. CDR1 SGDLS and CDR2 YYNGEE come from the germline V gene. This CDR3 region has 15 residues. The ends lost 4 bases at V and 2 bases at J; junction bases unmatched: 8. The CDR3, as DNA: TGTGCCAGCAGCACCCGGACAGGAACAAACTATGGCTACACCTTC. Its protein is CASSTRTGTNYGYTF.

The chain joins TRBV7-9 to TRBJ2-7, with 9 positions matching TRBD2. This CDR3 region has 15 residues. Germline loops: CDR1 SEHNR, CDR2 FQNEAQ (reference sequence). The junction had 10 bases not matched to a gene; V was cut back by 7 bases and J by 3 bases. The CDR3 loop reads CASNRVAGASYEQYF. CDR3 DNA sequence: TGTGCCAGCAATCGGGTAGCGGGGGCCAGCTACGAGCAGTACTTC.

The sample holds a few counts of this clonotype. One junction end disagrees with the germline gene, perhaps due to a read error. The chain links TRBV7-2 to TRBJ2-1; D may be TRBD1 (5 bases). Germline V gives CDR1 SGHTA, CDR2 FQGNSA. The CDR3 totals 14 residues. The CDR3 loop reads CASSLRSVPESGNF. The CDR3 nucleotides read TGTGCCAGCAGCTTACGCAGTGTCCCGGAATCAGGGAACTTC.

This clonotype was seen a few times. The V gene is TRBV7-8, the J gene TRBJ1-2; unclear D gene. Trimming shortened V by 1 base and J by 3 bases, and 6 bases separated the two germline ends. This CDR3 has 13 residues. Looked up from germline, CDR1 is SGHVS and CDR2 is FQNEAQ. CDR3 DNA sequence: TGTGCCAGCAGCTTAGGGACGGACTATGGCTACACCTTC. Protein product: CASSLGTDYGYTF.

The rearrangement links TRBV12-3 or TRBV12-4 to TRBJ1-2, with 7 bases lining up with TRBD1. This CDR3 spans 15 amino acids. The V segment lost 2 bases and the J segment 5 bases; nucleotides outside the gene matches: 8. As DNA, the CDR3 is TGTGCCAGCAGTTTACCGCACGGGACAGAGTATGGCTACACCTTC. Amino acid sequence: CASSLPHGTEYGYTF.

This clonotype showed up just a few times. The chain couples TRBV7-9 to TRBJ2-1, with 10 bases that match TRBD1. In germline, CDR1 is SEHNR, CDR2 FQNEAQ (reference sequence). The length of the CDR3 is 15 residues. The V gene end was trimmed by 4 bases and the J gene end by 4 bases; junction bases not matched to a gene: 4. Here the CDR3 reads CASSSPGQGYNEQFF. CDR3 coding DNA: TGTGCCAGCAGCTCACCGGGACAGGGGTACAATGAGCAGTTCTTC.

This clonotype was seen only a few times. V usage is TRBV7-9 and J usage is TRBJ1-5; D is unclear. CDR1 SEHNR and CDR2 FQNEAQ come from the germline V gene (reference sequence). V lost 9 bases, J lost 2 bases, and 11 bases lay in between. The CDR3 contains 13 residues. The CDR3 DNA sequence: TGTGCCAGTAAAGGCCCGGGCAATCAGCCCCAGCATTTT. Amino acids: CASKGPGNQPQHF.

This chain joins TRBV4-3 and TRBJ1-3; D is ambiguous. V was clipped by 0 bases and J by 4 bases, with 10 bases between them. This CDR3 spans 15 amino acids. Germline-derived CDR1 and CDR2 are LGHNA and YSLEER. The DNA for the CDR3 is TGCGCCAGCAGCCAAGATCTAAGAATGGGAAACACCATATATTTT. The encoded protein is CASSQDLRMGNTIYF.

This chain joins TRBV7-6 and TRBJ2-2; D is uncertain. With 5 bases removed from V and 0 bases from J, the gap between germline ends came to 10 bases. This CDR3 has 15 amino acids. Looked up from germline, CDR1 is SGHVS and CDR2 is FNYEAQ. CDR3 loop: CASSPDMPNTGELFF. DNA of the CDR3: TGTGCCAGCAGCCCAGACATGCCGAACACCGGGGAGCTGTTTTTT.

In its sample, this clonotype was seen a few times. The chain is built from TRBV7-8 and TRBJ1-6, with TRBD1 identical over 8 bases. From germline, CDR1 is SGHVS and CDR2 FQNEAQ. The CDR3 is 17 residues long. Trimming took 4 bases from V and 9 from J; bases not matched to a gene: 14. The CDR3 bases are TGTGCCAGCAGCTCGACAGGGGACACTGGCGACTTTTCACCCCTCCACTTT. Residues: CASSSTGDTGDFSPLHF.

The genes are TRBV2 and TRBJ2-2; perhaps TRBD1 as D (6 bases). The CDR3 runs to 14 residues. Germline values: CDR1 SNHLY, CDR2 FYNNEI. V was shortened by 5 bases and J by 4 bases, with 11 bases between the two germline ends. CDR3 sequence (DNA): TGTGCCAGCAGTATAAGACAGGCCACCGGGGAGCTGTTTTTT. It is translated as CASSIRQATGELFF. The full variable domain, its missing parts supplied by reference TRBV2 and TRBJ2-2, is EPEVTQTPSHQVTQMGQEVILRCVPISNHLYFYWYRQILGQKVEFLVSFYNNEISEKSEIFDDQFSVERPDGSNFTLKIRSTKLEDSAMYFCASSIRQATGELFFGEGSRLTVL.

This clonotype came up a few times. The V gene is TRBV7-6, the J gene TRBJ1-2, with D uncertain. V was clipped by 0 bases and J by 3 bases, with 8 bases between them. The length of the CDR3 is 14 residues. In germline, CDR1 is SGHVS, CDR2 FNYEAQ. The CDR3: CASSLAQIDYGYTF. CDR3 bases: TGTGCCAGCAGCTTAGCGCAGATAGACTATGGCTACACCTTC.

The chain carries TRBV7-9 and TRBJ1-5, with D perhaps TRBD1 (6 bases). Trimming took 6 bases from V and 8 from J, leaving 20 bases between them. The germline V gene has CDR1 SEHNR and CDR2 FQNEAQ (reference sequence). The CDR3 consists of 15 residues. CDR3 DNA sequence: TGTGCCAGCAGGTCTGGTGGGGGGGCTCCTGAGCCCCAGCATTTT. Protein product: CASRSGGGAPEPQHF.

At least ten counts were recorded for this clonotype. The gene calls are TRBV7-9 and TRBJ2-3; tentatively, D is TRBD2 (6 bases). V was shortened by 4 bases and J by 0 bases, with 14 bases between the two germline ends. This CDR3 spans 16 amino acids. CDR1 SEHNR and CDR2 FQNEAQ come from the germline V gene (reference sequence). Written as DNA, the CDR3 is TGTGCCAGCAGCTCTACCCGGGGGTCTAGCACAGATACGCAGTATTTT. It translates to CASSSTRGSSTDTQYF.

This chain connects TRBV29-1 to TRBJ2-3; D gene uncertain. The germline V gene has CDR1 SQVTM and CDR2 ANQGSEA. V was clipped by 6 bases and J by 3 bases, with 4 bases between them. The CDR3 runs to 10 residues. The CDR3 sequence: CSVVTDTQYF. In DNA, the CDR3 is TGCAGCGTAGTTACAGATACGCAGTATTTT.

This clonotype has only a few counts. The V and J genes are TRBV28 and TRBJ1-6; D is unclear. V was cut by 1 base and J by 7 bases, with 11 bases left in between. Germline V CDR1 and CDR2: MDHEN, SYDVKM. The CDR3 has 15 residues. The CDR3 region is CASSLYKGSNSPLHF. CDR3 bases: TGTGCCAGCAGTTTATACAAGGGAAGCAATTCACCCCTCCACTTT.

This clonotype was seen more than once but under ten times. As DNA, the CDR3 is TGTGCCAGCAGCAATTGGACAGTCCACACTGAAGCTTTCTTT. Protein sequence: CASSNWTVHTEAFF. The rearrangement joins TRBV7-9 to TRBJ1-1; possibly TRBD1 for D (6 bases). This CDR3 has 14 residues. The germline V gene has CDR1 SEHNR and CDR2 FQNEAQ (reference sequence). Between the trimmed V and J ends, which lost 5 bases and 3 bases, there was a span of 13 bases.